This T cell receptor beta chain was sequenced for a study of blood T cell repertoires in COVID-19. Study-level background: Samples representing acute and convalescent COVID-19 were sourced from the United States, Italy and Spain. Nucleic acid was either cDNA or gDNA, and it came from T cells, B-cell-depleted T cells, or PBMCs.

Per the original data handling: Nucleated cell number was recorded as an estimate derived from reference gene primer amplification. Profiled with immunoSEQ multiplex PCR; TCRdb holds only in-frame clones, not every one. The V and J calls and clone size were taken over from that table, and D and trimming were inferred from the DNA. The table lists some 150,000 clones, around 84% of them singletons, with 5% to 6% in the top ten. The specimen was peripheral blood. The sequence came from a human donor in a cohort sampled during active COVID-19.

The CDR3 bases are TGTGCCACCGAGAGACAGGGAGGTACCGGGGAGCTGTTTTTT. Protein sequence: CATERQGGTGELFF. The chain employs TRBV19 and TRBJ2-2; tentatively, D is TRBD1 (7 bases). The V end was cut by 10 bases, the J end by 5 bases, with 17 bases between. The CDR3 is made up of 14 amino acids. CDR1 is LNHDA and CDR2 is SQIVND in the germline V gene (reference sequence).